The 24 T cell receptor beta chains below all came from one sample that was sequenced in a study of blood T cell repertoires in COVID-19. Assay: immunoSEQ multiplex PCR; the TCRdb copy retains only in-frame clones and omits some. The table includes more than 200,000 clones, 80% to 85% detected once. Material for sequencing was peripheral blood. The source is a man aged 45-65 years with active or convalescent COVID-19.

The chain carries TRBV7-2 and TRBJ1-4, with 7 positions matching TRBD1. With 4 bases clipped from V and 7 bases from J, the junction kept 6 bases outside the gene matches. CDR3 size: 14 residues. Germline CDR1 is SGHTA and CDR2 is FQGNSA. The CDR3 DNA sequence: TGTGCCAGCAGCTCACAGGGGCGGGGTGAAAAACTGTTTTTT. Translated: CASSSQGRGEKLFF.

The chain is built from TRBV2 and TRBJ1-6; D not certain. V was trimmed by 4 bases and J by 0 bases, leaving 10 bases between them. CDR1 and CDR2 from the germline V gene are SNHLY and FYNNEI. The CDR3 consists of 16 residues. The CDR3 spells CASSGPRSSYNSPLHF. The CDR3 nucleotides read TGTGCCAGCAGTGGACCGAGGAGCTCCTATAATTCACCCCTCCACTTT.

This chain links TRBV9 with TRBJ1-1, with D perhaps matching TRBD1 (6 bases). The CDR3 extends over 15 amino acids. Trimming took off 0 bases at V and 1 base at J, with 10 bases between the two ends. The germline gives CDR1 SGDLS, CDR2 YYNGEE. For the CDR3, the DNA is TGTGCCAGCAGCGTAGAGGTAGGGGGGAACACTGAAGCTTTCTTT. This sequence encodes CASSVEVGGNTEAFF.

The CDR3: CASSFGTVQQETQYF. The CDR3 DNA follows: TGCGCCAGCAGCTTCGGGACAGTACAACAAGAGACCCAGTACTTC. The V and J genes are TRBV5-1 and TRBJ2-5, with 7 bases lining up with TRBD1. J gave up 2 bases and V 2 bases, and 6 bases lay outside the gene matches. The CDR3 is made up of 15 amino acids. Germline CDR1 SGHRS, CDR2 YFSETQ.

The chain is built from TRBV6-6 and TRBJ1-5; 7 bases map to TRBD1. With V trimmed by 2 bases and J by 5 bases, 3 bases remained unmatched. CDR3 length: 14 amino acids. Germline lookup yields CDR1 MNHNY and CDR2 SVGAGI (reference sequence). CDR3 region: CASSYRGQDQPQHF. CDR3 coding DNA: TGTGCCAGCAGTTACAGGGGGCAGGATCAGCCCCAGCATTTT.

V usage is TRBV5-1 and J usage is TRBJ2-5, with 9 bases that match TRBD2. The CDR3 is 15 amino acids. The V and J ends lost 2 bases and 4 bases, in that order; junction bases with no gene match: 6. Per germline, CDR1 SGHRS and CDR2 YFSETQ. The CDR3 DNA follows: TGCGCCAGCAGCTTAATACGGCGGGGGGGAGAGACCCAGTACTTC. It translates to CASSLIRRGGETQYF.

Notes on this clone: The junction departs from germline at one end; a sequencing error may be responsible. V usage is TRBV25-1 and J usage is TRBJ1-1; D is ambiguous. The CDR3 is 12 amino acids. From germline, CDR1 is MGHDK and CDR2 SYGVNS. The CDR3 is CATSSGNTEAFF. CDR3 nucleotides: TGTGCCACCAGTTCCGGGAACACTGAAGCTTTCTTT.

The chain joins TRBV30 to TRBJ1-6; D is possibly TRBD1 (5 bases). Germline V lookup: CDR1 GTSNPN, CDR2 SVGIG (reference sequence). Trimming removed 3 bases at V and 9 bases at J, with 15 bases between. The CDR3 loop spans 14 amino acids. Here the CDR3 reads CAWSRDSITSPLHF. CDR3 DNA: TGTGCCTGGAGCCGGGACTCGATAACTTCACCCCTCCACTTT.

The rearrangement links TRBV6-1 to TRBJ1-2; 7 bases match TRBD1. J was trimmed by 0 bases and V by 1 base; bases with no gene match: 5. Per the germline V gene, CDR1 is MNHNS and CDR2 is SASEGT. CDR3 size: 16 residues. The CDR3, as DNA: TGTGCCAGCAGTGAAGGGCAGGGGGGCCCTAACTATGGCTACACCTTC. Protein sequence: CASSEGQGGPNYGYTF.

V gene TRBV2 combines with J gene TRBJ2-3; perhaps TRBD2 as D (6 bases). V dropped 1 base and J dropped 7 bases, with 12 bases sitting between them. Germline CDR1 and CDR2: SNHLY and FYNNEI. The length of the CDR3 is 14 residues. The CDR3 region is CASSEVVAANTQYF. CDR3 sequence (DNA): TGTGCCAGCAGTGAAGTGGTAGCGGCAAATACGCAGTATTTT.

The chain links TRBV5-1 to TRBJ2-1, with a tentative D call TRBD2 (6 bases). V was shortened by 7 bases and J by 9 bases, with 26 bases between the two germline ends. The CDR3 totals 16 residues. Germline V gene data show CDR1 as SGHRS and CDR2 as YFSETQ. CDR3 residues: CASRLGSEGLIGEQFF. The DNA of the CDR3 is TGCGCCAGCCGCCTAGGGTCGGAGGGTCTGATAGGTGAGCAGTTCTTC. The full variable domain, completed using reference TRBV5-1 and TRBJ2-1, is KAGVTQTPRYLIKTRGQQVTLSCSPISGHRSVSWYQQTPGQGLQFLFEYFSETQRNKGNFPGRFSGRQFSNSRSEMNVSTLELGDSALYLCASRLGSEGLIGEQFFGPGTRLTVL.

V is TRBV6-6 and J is TRBJ1-1; possible D gene TRBD1, 6 bases. Germline CDR1 and CDR2: MNHNY and SVGAGI (reference sequence). This CDR3 spans 16 amino acids. Trimming stripped 2 bases from V and 1 base from J, with 14 bases between. The CDR3 sequence: CASSYAGGQGNTEAFF. For the CDR3, the DNA is TGTGCCAGCAGTTACGCGGGGGGGCAGGGGAACACTGAAGCTTTCTTT.

The chain uses TRBV19 and TRBJ2-5, with 7 positions matching TRBD1. Trimming at V came to 0 bases and at J to 4 bases, leaving 8 bases not matched to a gene. CDR1 LNHDA and CDR2 SQIVND come from the germline V gene (reference sequence). This CDR3 has 16 amino acids. This CDR3 reads CASSIDLAGGSETQYF. CDR3 nucleotides: TGTGCCAGTAGTATAGATCTGGCAGGGGGTTCAGAGACCCAGTACTTC.

V is TRBV7-9 and J is TRBJ2-7; D gene uncertain. The CDR3 spans 14 residues. The germline V gene has CDR1 SEHNR and CDR2 FQNEAQ (reference sequence). V was clipped by 5 bases and J by 0 bases, with 11 bases between them. CDR3 loop: CASSTYENSYEQYF. Here the CDR3 DNA reads TGTGCCAGCAGCACCTACGAAAACTCCTACGAGCAGTACTTC.

A remark on this clone: Other DNA sequences in this specimen translate into the identical CDR3. The chain has TRBV18 and TRBJ1-1, with 10 positions matching TRBD1. The CDR3 has 14 amino acids. V shed 2 bases and J 4 bases; nucleotides not matched to a gene: 1. Germline CDR1 and CDR2: KGHSH and LQKENI. CDR3 sequence (DNA): TGTGCCAGCTCACCAGGGACAGGGGTCACTGAAGCTTTCTTT. This encodes CASSPGTGVTEAFF.

The genes are TRBV19 and TRBJ1-6, with a possible D match to TRBD1 (6 bases). Germline values: CDR1 LNHDA, CDR2 SQIVND (reference sequence). The CDR3 sequence is 14 residues long. The V gene lost 6 bases and the J gene lost 6 bases, with 12 bases spanning the gap. CDR3 DNA sequence: TGTGCCAGTAGGAAGACAGGTGGTAATTCACCCCTCCACTTT. Translating gives CASRKTGGNSPLHF.

V is TRBV28 and J is TRBJ1-6; D is unresolved. CDR1 and CDR2 from the germline V gene are MDHEN and SYDVKM. Trimming cost V 5 bases and J 7 bases, with 12 bases left between them. The CDR3 sequence is 14 residues long. CDR3 coding DNA: TGTGCCAGCAGTAACAGTGGCAAGAATTCACCCCTCCACTTT. Translation gives CASSNSGKNSPLHF.

The chain uses TRBV6-2 or TRBV6-3 and TRBJ1-6; the match to TRBD1 covers 11 bases. The CDR3 is made up of 16 amino acids. Germline CDR1 MNHEY, CDR2 SVGEGT. The V and J ends lost 5 bases and 4 bases, in that order; junction bases with no gene match: 4. CDR3 DNA: TGTGCCAGCAGTATCGGACAGGGGGCGTATAATTCACCCCTCCACTTT. It is translated as CASSIGQGAYNSPLHF.

The chain is built from TRBV5-4 and TRBJ2-4; 7 nucleotides align to TRBD1. Germline loops: CDR1 SGHNT, CDR2 YYREEE (reference sequence). This CDR3 has 16 residues. V lost 1 base to trimming and J lost 0 bases; unmatched junction nucleotides: 4. The CDR3 coding sequence is TGTGCCAGCAGCTTGACAGGGGCTCTAGCCAAAAACATTCAGTACTTC. This codes for CASSLTGALAKNIQYF.

This clone showed up just once. The genes are TRBV6-5 and TRBJ1-2; a possible D gene is TRBD1 (6 bases). Germline loops: CDR1 MNHEY, CDR2 SVGAGI. The CDR3 runs to 14 residues. V lost 4 bases to trimming and J lost 2 bases, with 11 bases between them. Here the CDR3 reads CASSSPQGNYGYTF. The CDR3 DNA is TGTGCCAGCAGTTCGCCACAGGGAAACTATGGCTACACCTTC.

Concerning this clone: At one boundary the junction diverges from the germline segment, which might be a read error. V usage is TRBV11-1 and J usage is TRBJ2-1; 10 bases line up with TRBD2. Germline V gene sequence: CDR1 SGHAT, CDR2 FQDESV (reference sequence). The CDR3 is 14 residues long. For the CDR3, the DNA is TGTGCCAGCAGCCTAGCGGGGGCGTACAATGAGCAGTTCTTC. This codes for CASSLAGAYNEQFF.

This rearrangement joins TRBV7-8 to TRBJ2-1; 13 bases map to TRBD2. The CDR3 is 16 residues long. Losses at the gene ends were 5 bases for V and 10 bases for J; bases not matched to a gene: 11. Germline CDR1 SGHVS, CDR2 FQNEAQ. Here the CDR3 DNA reads TGTGCCAGCAGCCCCCTACTAGCGGGGGGGCCTAGAGAGCAGTTCTTC. As protein: CASSPLLAGGPREQFF.

The CDR3 loop is CASSLAGTGENGYTF. The CDR3 DNA is TGTGCCAGCAGTTTAGCGGGGACAGGGGAGAATGGCTACACCTTC. The V call is TRBV28, the J call TRBJ1-2; TRBD1 matches at 10 bases. This CDR3 comprises 15 residues. CDR1 and CDR2 (germline): MDHEN, SYDVKM. Unmatched junction bases numbered 6, after V lost 2 bases and J lost 6 bases.

This chain uses TRBV27 with TRBJ2-1; TRBD2 matches at 8 bases. V gave up 3 bases and J gave up 6 bases; unmatched junction bases: 7. The length of the CDR3 is 15 residues. The germline CDR1 and CDR2 sequences are MNHEY and SMNVEV (reference sequence). The DNA for the CDR3 is TGTGCCAGCAGTTTCGACACTAGCGGTCGCAATGAGCAGTTCTTC. Its translation: CASSFDTSGRNEQFF.